This is a list of T cell receptor beta chains from one sample in a study of cytomegalovirus exposure and HLA in healthy donors. This table comes from immunoSEQ multiplex PCR, and its TCRdb copy is limited to in-frame clones, with some not included. Of 100,000 to 150,000 clones listed, roughly 80% are singletons. Sequencing used PBMCs. The origin of the receptors is a man aged 18 to 29 in good health and CMV-seropositive. CDR3s include the opening cysteine and the closing phenylalanine or tryptophan. The D gene is left open where the match is weak. Size is stated for part of the rows, as once, few or many counts, or as a class when the clone is expanded.

few 16 TRBJ2-7 - TRBV7-2 CASSLNTGSGSYEQYF
- 15 TRBJ2-1 TRBD2 TRBV7-8 CASSLMVGGSHEQFF
- 15 TRBJ1-1 TRBD1 TRBV9 CASSVGYQGGTEAFF
once 14 TRBJ2-3 TRBD1 TRBV28 CASSRDRSTDTQYF
- 14 TRBJ2-5 - TRBV11-2 CASSLRGVQETQYF
- 14 TRBJ2-7 - TRBV11-2 CASSGGPASYEQYF
- 15 TRBJ2-1 TRBD2 TRBV2 CASSETSGAYNEQFF
- 13 TRBJ1-2 - TRBV6-6 CASSSDNYYGYTF
- 14 TRBJ2-7 TRBD1 TRBV19 CASSISGTGYEQYF
- 14 TRBJ2-3 - TRBV19 CASTLGALTDTQYF
- 15 TRBJ2-4 - TRBV6-1 CASRGSGLGGNIQYF
- 13 TRBJ2-3 - TRBV25-1 CASRPPGSGTQYF
- 15 TRBJ1-1 - TRBV4-2 CASSQDLGHNTEAFF
- 11 TRBJ2-1 - TRBV29-1 CSVGSGDEQFF
- 13 TRBJ2-1 - TRBV9 CASSVQEGDEQFF
- 18 TRBJ1-1 TRBD1 TRBV7-9 CASSGDFRDRGRGTEAFF
- 15 TRBJ2-3 - TRBV19 CASSIYASTQDTQYF
- 18 TRBJ1-5 - TRBV19 CASSTGGGDLNSNQPQHF
- 21 TRBJ2-2 - TRBV21-1 CASSKGFSGRAHSPNTGELFF
- 14 TRBJ1-3 - TRBV5-6 CASSLAGDGNTIYF
- 15 TRBJ1-1 TRBD1 TRBV7-2 CASSQLKQGATEAFF
- 14 TRBJ1-4 - TRBV7-9 CASSLPKSNEKLFF
- 14 TRBJ2-1 TRBD2 TRBV9 CASSPGTSSYEQFF
few 15 TRBJ1-3 TRBD1 TRBV19 CASSMVTGLGNTIYF
- 16 TRBJ1-1 - TRBV28 CASIGSQGAGITEAFF
- 18 TRBJ2-1 TRBD2 TRBV29-1 CSALPGLAGGYSYNEQFF
- 14 TRBJ1-5 TRBD1 TRBV18 CASSQGGLGQPQHF
- 16 TRBJ1-5 - TRBV7-2 CASSLRSWTADQPQHF
- 13 TRBJ2-7 TRBD1 TRBV7-9 CASSRQGADEQYF
- 15 TRBJ2-1 - TRBV5-1 CASSRGTSSYNEQFF
- 14 TRBJ2-7 TRBD1 TRBV7-9 CASSWGQGTYEQYF
- 16 TRBJ2-1 TRBD1 TRBV11-2 CARGAGSGGGDNEQFF
- 14 TRBJ1-2 TRBD1 TRBV6-5 CASSYNRGEDGYTF
- 15 TRBJ2-1 TRBD2 TRBV5-1 CASSPGLAAYNEQFF
- 17 TRBJ2-7 - TRBV2 CASSLGAGPVAIYEQYF
- 12 TRBJ2-2 - TRBV9 CASSVLAGELFF
- 14 TRBJ2-1 - TRBV4-1 CASSQPLRNNEQFF
- 15 TRBJ2-1 TRBD2 TRBV6-5 CASSYLAGAGSEQFF
- 15 TRBJ2-1 TRBD1 TRBV11-3 CASSHGTGIYNEQFF
few 13 TRBJ2-1 - TRBV15 CATSQHRSSEQFF
- 13 TRBJ2-7 - TRBV10-1 CASSGTGSYEQYF
- 11 TRBJ2-7 - TRBV5-8 CASSLGLEQYF
few 15 TRBJ1-1 - TRBV27 CASSRQVRGGFEAFF
once 15 TRBJ1-2 - TRBV9 CASSVGFPGNYGYTF
- 14 TRBJ1-1 TRBD1 TRBV7-2 CASSLKDRGLRAFF